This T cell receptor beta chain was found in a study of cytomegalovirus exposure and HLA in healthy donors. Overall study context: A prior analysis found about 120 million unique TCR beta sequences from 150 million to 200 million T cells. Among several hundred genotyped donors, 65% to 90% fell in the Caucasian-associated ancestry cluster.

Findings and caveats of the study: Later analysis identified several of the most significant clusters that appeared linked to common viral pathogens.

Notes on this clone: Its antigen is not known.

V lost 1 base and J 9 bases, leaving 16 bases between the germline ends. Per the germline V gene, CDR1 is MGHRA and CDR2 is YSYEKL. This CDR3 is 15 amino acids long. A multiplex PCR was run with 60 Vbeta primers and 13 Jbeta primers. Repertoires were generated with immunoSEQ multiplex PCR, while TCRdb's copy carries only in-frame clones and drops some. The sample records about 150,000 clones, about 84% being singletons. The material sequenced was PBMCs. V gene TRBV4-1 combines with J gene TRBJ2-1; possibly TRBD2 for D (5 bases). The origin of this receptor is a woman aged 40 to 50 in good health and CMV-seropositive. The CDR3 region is CASSQGGFGVGEQFF. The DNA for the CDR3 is TGCGCCAGCAGCCAAGGAGGGTTCGGAGTAGGTGAGCAGTTCTTC.